The 27 T cell receptor beta chains listed next were all sequenced from one sample in a study of cytomegalovirus exposure and HLA in healthy donors. The study ran its PCR with 60 Vbeta and 13 Jbeta primers. Profiled with immunoSEQ multiplex PCR; TCRdb holds only in-frame clones, not every one. The listing contains roughly 120,000 clones. The sample taken for sequencing was PBMCs. The receptors were sampled from a man aged 30 to 45 in good health and CMV-seronegative.

The chain recombines TRBV15 with TRBJ1-1; possible D gene TRBD1, 6 bases. The CDR3 is 16 amino acids. V lost 0 bases to trimming and J lost 2 bases, with 13 bases between them. Germline loops: CDR1 LNHNV, CDR2 YYDKDF (reference sequence). Here the CDR3 DNA reads TGTGCCACCAGCAGAGATTACAGGGCCGGAAACACTGAAGCTTTCTTT. Protein sequence: CATSRDYRAGNTEAFF.

The chain links TRBV18 to TRBJ2-3; 10 bases align to TRBD1. Germline CDR1 and CDR2: KGHSH and LQKENI. This CDR3 spans 15 amino acids. The V segment lost 3 bases and the J segment 6 bases; nucleotides outside the gene matches: 6. CDR3 bases: TGTGCCAGCTCACCCGACAGGGGGCTCTTGGATACGCAGTATTTT. Protein: CASSPDRGLLDTQYF.

The chain employs TRBV18 and TRBJ1-1; D is unclear. From germline, CDR1 is KGHSH and CDR2 LQKENI. Trimming shortened V by 6 bases and J by 4 bases, and 18 bases separated the two germline ends. The CDR3 extends over 15 amino acids. CDR3 loop: CASSLAREDGTEAFF. CDR3 nucleotide sequence: TGTGCCAGCTCCCTCGCTCGGGAAGATGGCACTGAAGCTTTCTTT.

This chain uses TRBV7-9 with TRBJ1-3, with 7 bases identical to TRBD1. The CDR3 loop spans 17 amino acids. The germline V gene has CDR1 SEHNR and CDR2 FQNEAQ (reference sequence). The V and J ends lost 5 bases and 2 bases, in that order; junction bases with no gene match: 12. DNA for the CDR3: TGTGCCAGCAGCCCAGGGACAGCCTCTACCACTGGAAACACCATATATTTT. It encodes CASSPGTASTTGNTIYF.

The chain employs TRBV11-2 and TRBJ2-6, with 13 bases matching TRBD2. This CDR3 spans 19 amino acids. J was trimmed by 2 bases and V by 8 bases; bases with no gene match: 12. Germline CDR1 reads SGHAT; CDR2 reads FQNNGV. The CDR3 nucleotides are TGTGCCAGCCGCCTACGAGGACTAGCGGGAGTTCCTGGGGCCAACGTCCTGACTTTC. Its protein product is CASRLRGLAGVPGANVLTF.

The V call is TRBV27, the J call TRBJ1-1; perhaps TRBD1 as D (6 bases). The CDR3 is made up of 15 amino acids. CDR1 and CDR2 (germline): MNHEY, SMNVEV (reference sequence). Trimming removed 3 bases from V and 2 bases from J, with 13 bases in between. CDR3 nucleotide sequence: TGTGCCAGCAGTTTGTCCGCAGGGGAAAACACTGAAGCTTTCTTT. Amino acids: CASSLSAGENTEAFF.

The rearrangement uses TRBV4-3 and TRBJ2-2; D possibly corresponds to TRBD2 (6 bases). Looked up from germline, CDR1 is LGHNA and CDR2 is YSLEER. This CDR3 has 14 amino acids. With 0 bases removed from V and 8 bases from J, the gap between germline ends came to 10 bases. CDR3 in DNA: TGCGCCAGCAGCCAAGAGGGGGGTACGGGGGAGCTGTTTTTT. Amino acids: CASSQEGGTGELFF.

The CDR3 sequence is CASSSVAGRADTQYF. The CDR3 nucleotides are TGTGCCAGCAGTTCCGTAGCGGGACGGGCAGATACGCAGTATTTT. The rearrangement joins TRBV4-2 to TRBJ2-3; 8 nucleotides match TRBD2. In germline, CDR1 is LGHNA, CDR2 YNFKEQ. The CDR3 is 15 residues long. V shed 6 bases and J 4 bases; nucleotides not matched to a gene: 9.

The gene calls are TRBV4-1 and TRBJ2-7, with D perhaps TRBD1 (6 bases). Germline-derived CDR1 and CDR2 are MGHRA and YSYEKL. The CDR3 covers 13 residues. V lost 2 bases, J lost 6 bases, and 11 bases lay in between. The CDR3 DNA reads TGCGCCAGCAGCCAAACAGGGCTCGCCGAGCAGTACTTC. Translating it yields CASSQTGLAEQYF.

This chain joins TRBV4-1 and TRBJ2-7; 11 nucleotides match TRBD2. V dropped 4 bases and J dropped 2; count of bases not matched to a gene: 4. This CDR3 contains 15 residues. Germline lookup yields CDR1 MGHRA and CDR2 YSYEKL. Here the CDR3 reads CASSRGLADAYEQYF. CDR3 nucleotides: TGCGCCAGCAGCCGGGGACTAGCGGACGCCTACGAGCAGTACTTC.

The chain combines TRBV10-3 with TRBJ1-2, with D maybe TRBD1 (6 bases). The germline CDR1 and CDR2 sequences are ENHRY and SYGVKD. This CDR3 has 19 residues. Trimming stripped 3 bases from V and 3 bases from J, with 26 bases between. The CDR3 protein is CAISDPPRNRARMDYGYTF. DNA of the CDR3: TGTGCCATCAGTGACCCTCCTAGAAACAGGGCGAGAATGGACTATGGCTACACCTTC.

CDR3 region: CASSILTSGRLASTDTQYF. The DNA for the CDR3 is TGTGCCAGTAGTATTTTGACTAGCGGGAGGCTCGCTAGCACAGATACGCAGTATTTT. This rearrangement joins TRBV19 to TRBJ2-3, with 13 positions matching TRBD2. The junction had 9 bases not matched to a gene; V was cut back by 3 bases and J by 0 bases. Germline V lookup: CDR1 LNHDA, CDR2 SQIVND (reference sequence). This CDR3 region has 19 residues.

The chain uses TRBV27 and TRBJ2-5, with 12 bases lining up with TRBD2. CDR1 and CDR2 from the germline V gene are MNHEY and SMNVEV (reference sequence). J gave up 4 bases and V 1 base, and 7 bases lay outside the gene matches. The CDR3 extends over 17 amino acids. The CDR3: CASSLWVLAGGTETQYF. CDR3 in DNA: TGTGCCAGCAGTTTATGGGTCCTAGCGGGAGGGACAGAGACCCAGTACTTC.

A remark on this clone: Other nucleotide sequences from this sample produce the same CDR3. This chain uses TRBV7-3 with TRBJ2-7; 11 positions match TRBD1. The CDR3 runs 14 residues. V lost 5 bases to trimming and J lost 2 bases; unmatched junction nucleotides: 2. Germline V CDR1 and CDR2: SGHTA, FQGTGA. The CDR3 region has the DNA TGTGCCAGCAGCCCGGGACAGGGGGCCTACGAGCAGTACTTC. It specifies CASSPGQGAYEQYF.

The V call is TRBV28, the J call TRBJ1-1; D not certain. V lost 10 bases and J 1 base, leaving 10 bases between the germline ends. Looked up from germline, CDR1 is MDHEN and CDR2 is SYDVKM. The CDR3 loop spans 12 amino acids. CDR3 loop: CATYNTNTEAFF. The CDR3 region has the DNA TGTGCCACCTATAATACGAACACTGAAGCTTTCTTT.

This rearrangement joins TRBV28 to TRBJ2-5; 10 nucleotides align to TRBD2. After removal of 6 bases from V and 5 bases from J, the junction contained 6 bases not matched to a gene. CDR3 length equals 14 residues. The V gene's germline CDR1 is MDHEN and CDR2 SYDVKM. CDR3 protein: CASRRAGGGETQYF. Here the CDR3 DNA reads TGTGCCAGCAGGAGAGCGGGAGGGGGGGAGACCCAGTACTTC.

On this clone itself: The sample carries other DNA sequences with the same CDR3. The chain joins TRBV6-5 to TRBJ1-2; maybe TRBD1 (6 bases). The CDR3 is 13 residues long. Trimming removed 2 bases from V and 7 bases from J, with 11 bases in between. CDR1 MNHEY and CDR2 SVGAGI come from the germline V gene. Written as DNA, the CDR3 is TGTGCCAGCAGTTACGGGGGGGCAGGTGGCTACACCTTC. This codes for CASSYGGAGGYTF.

This chain connects TRBV7-2 to TRBJ1-2, with TRBD1 matching over 8 bases. In germline, CDR1 is SGHTA, CDR2 FQGNSA. This CDR3 is 14 amino acids long. V lost 2 bases and J lost 6; bases outside the gene matches: 5. CDR3 sequence reads: CASSLSYRGDGYTF. The CDR3 DNA follows: TGTGCCAGCAGCTTAAGCTACAGGGGGGATGGCTACACCTTC.

V usage is TRBV10-3 and J usage is TRBJ2-5, with TRBD2 matching 7 bases. The germline V gene encodes CDR1 ENHRY and CDR2 SYGVKD. V lost 11 bases to trimming and J lost 4 bases; unmatched junction nucleotides: 7. This CDR3 region has 12 residues. The CDR3 sequence: CASAIAGETQYF. CDR3 nucleotide sequence: TGTGCCTCGGCTATAGCGGGAGAGACCCAGTACTTC.

The rearrangement joins TRBV15 to TRBJ1-1; 7 positions agree with TRBD1. Losses at the gene ends were 5 bases for V and 4 bases for J; bases not matched to a gene: 10. The CDR3 consists of 15 residues. Germline V lookup: CDR1 LNHNV, CDR2 YYDKDF (reference sequence). The CDR3 loop is CATSVRRGLSTEAFF. CDR3 DNA: TGTGCCACCAGCGTTCGCAGGGGGTTGAGCACTGAAGCTTTCTTT.

The V gene is TRBV7-2, the J gene TRBJ2-7; tentative D call: TRBD1 (7 bases). There are 15 residues in the CDR3. Trimming pared 5 bases from V and 6 bases from J, leaving 20 bases between. CDR1 and CDR2 from the germline V gene are SGHTA and FQGNSA. CDR3 sequence (DNA): TGTGCCAGCAGCCCCCTTCGACAGGGAGGCAGCGAGCAGTACTTC. This sequence encodes CASSPLRQGGSEQYF.

The chain combines TRBV18 with TRBJ2-7; 8 bases fit TRBD1. Germline V CDR1 and CDR2: KGHSH, LQKENI. The CDR3 is 16 amino acids. V dropped 3 bases and J dropped 2; count of bases not matched to a gene: 9. CDR3 coding DNA: TGTGCCAGCTCACCTGAAGGGACAGGAGGTGCCTACGAGCAGTACTTC. Protein product: CASSPEGTGGAYEQYF.

The V call is TRBV5-1, the J call TRBJ2-5; 14 bases fit TRBD2. The CDR3 sequence is 20 residues long. V lost 0 bases, J lost 1 base, and 11 bases stayed unmatched. CDR1 SGHRS and CDR2 YFSETQ come from the germline V gene. CDR3 protein: CASSLDTIGGLAGGQETQYF. In nucleotides, the CDR3 is TGCGCCAGCAGCTTGGACACAATCGGCGGACTAGCGGGAGGCCAAGAGACCCAGTACTTC. The variable domain in full, with the rest retrieved from reference TRBV5-1 and TRBJ2-5, is KAGVTQTPRYLIKTRGQQVTLSCSPISGHRSVSWYQQTPGQGLQFLFEYFSETQRNKGNFPGRFSGRQFSNSRSEMNVSTLELGDSALYLCASSLDTIGGLAGGQETQYFGPGTRLLVL.

The chain joins TRBV19 to TRBJ2-3, with 8 bases identical to TRBD2. The CDR3 contains 14 residues. Trimming at V came to 6 bases and at J to 2 bases, leaving 4 bases not matched to a gene. The germline CDR1 and CDR2 sequences are LNHDA and SQIVND (reference sequence). The CDR3 nucleotides are TGTGCCAGTAGGGGACTAGGACCCACAGATACGCAGTATTTT. This gives the protein CASRGLGPTDTQYF.

The gene calls are TRBV25-1 and TRBJ2-6; TRBD1 aligns across 7 bases. Trimming cost V 4 bases and J 0 bases; bases outside gene matches: 9. Looked up from germline, CDR1 is MGHDK and CDR2 is SYGVNS. The CDR3 is made up of 18 amino acids. The CDR3, as DNA: TGTGCCAGCAGTGGGGGGACAGCCTTCGACTCTGGGGCCAACGTCCTGACTTTC. Its protein product is CASSGGTAFDSGANVLTF.

The V gene is TRBV6-5, the J gene TRBJ1-4; 10 bases match TRBD1. J gave up 10 bases and V 6 bases, and 11 bases lay outside the gene matches. CDR3 length equals 15 residues. The germline V gene encodes CDR1 MNHEY and CDR2 SVGAGI. In nucleotides, the CDR3 is TGTGCCAGCAGCCGACAGGGGGCGAGGTTTCGAAAACTGTTTTTT. This translates into CASSRQGARFRKLFF.

This chain links TRBV7-3 with TRBJ2-7, with a possible D match to TRBD2 (6 bases). The CDR3 consists of 15 residues. V lost 5 bases to trimming and J lost 0 bases, with 14 bases between them. The germline CDR1 and CDR2 sequences are SGHTA and FQGTGA. The CDR3 reads CASSPRAGSSYEQYF. The CDR3 nucleotides are TGTGCCAGCAGCCCGCGGGCGGGGAGCTCCTACGAGCAGTACTTC. Drawing the rest from reference TRBV7-3 and TRBJ2-7, the complete variable domain is GAGVSQTPSNKVTEKGKYVELRCDPISGHTALYWYRQSLGQGPEFLIYFQGTGAADDSGLPNDRFFAVRPEGSVSTLKIQRTERGDSAVYLCASSPRAGSSYEQYFGPGTRLTVT.